Described below is a single T cell receptor (beta chain) sequence and its context. The data stem from a study of cytomegalovirus exposure and HLA in healthy donors. Assay: immunoSEQ multiplex PCR; the TCRdb copy retains only in-frame clones and omits some. The table records over 250,000 clones, 80% to 90% of them present only once. V gave up 8 bases and J gave up 0 bases, with 13 bases separating them. Germline CDR1 is SNHLY and CDR2 is FYNNEI. This CDR3 spans 14 amino acids. Sequenced: PBMCs. The origin of this receptor is a young woman in good health and CMV-seronegative. This chain links TRBV2 with TRBJ2-5; D is possibly TRBD1 (5 bases). This CDR3 is CASPDKVDQETQYF. The DNA of the CDR3 is TGTGCCAGCCCGGACAAGGTCGACCAAGAGACCCAGTACTTC.